Listed here is a single T cell receptor (beta chain). Its antigen is currently unknown. The same CDR3 can be traced to other DNA sequences in this sample. The data are from a study of beta chain features in type 1 diabetes. Study overall: The study examined around 100 million sorted cells across all samples. General observations from the study: Across all four CD4+ subsets, people with type 1 diabetes showed modestly shorter TCRB CDR3s. PCR might preferentially amplify shorter templates, equally in patients and controls. Patients' naive, central memory and regulatory TCRB repertoires appeared more alike than those of healthy donors.

Of the isolated RNA, all was reverse transcribed, and so the sequenced material was expressed TCRB transcripts. Method: immunoSEQ multiplex PCR; TCRdb's copy keeps in-frame clones and lacks some. The table lists about 700,000 clones, around 15% of them singletons. Each of the CD4+ naive, central memory, regulatory and stem cell-like memory populations was sorted via CD45RO/CCR7/CD25/CD127/CD95/CD27. V lost 0 bases and J 7 bases, leaving 5 bases between the germline ends. CDR1 is SGHNT and CDR2 is YYREEE in the germline V gene (reference sequence). This CDR3 is 13 amino acids long. The sample taken for sequencing was naive CD4+ T cells from blood. The sequence derives from a man younger than 35 with type 1 diabetes. The genes are TRBV5-4 and TRBJ1-6, with unresolved D. The CDR3 is CASSLDENSPLHF. For the CDR3, the DNA is TGTGCCAGCAGCTTGGACGAGAATTCACCCCTCCACTTT.